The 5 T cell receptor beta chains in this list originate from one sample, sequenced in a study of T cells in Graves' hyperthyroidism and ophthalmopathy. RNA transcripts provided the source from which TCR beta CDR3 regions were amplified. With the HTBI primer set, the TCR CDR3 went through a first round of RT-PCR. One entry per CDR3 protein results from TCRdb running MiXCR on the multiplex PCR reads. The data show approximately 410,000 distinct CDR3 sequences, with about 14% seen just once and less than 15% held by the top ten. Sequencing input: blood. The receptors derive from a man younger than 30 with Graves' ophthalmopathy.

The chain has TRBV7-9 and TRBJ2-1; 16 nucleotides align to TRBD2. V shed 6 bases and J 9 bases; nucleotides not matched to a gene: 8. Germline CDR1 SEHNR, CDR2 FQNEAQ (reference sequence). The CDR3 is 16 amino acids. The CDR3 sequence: CASSFGTSGGAVEQFF. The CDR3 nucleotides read TGTGCCAGCAGTTTCGGGACTAGCGGGGGGGCCGTTGAGCAGTTCTTC.

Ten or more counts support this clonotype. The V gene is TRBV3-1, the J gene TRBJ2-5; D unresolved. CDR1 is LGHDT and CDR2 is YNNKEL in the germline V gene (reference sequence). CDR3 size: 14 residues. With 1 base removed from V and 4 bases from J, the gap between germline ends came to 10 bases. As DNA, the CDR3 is TGTGCCAGCAGCCAAGGCGCCCAATCAGAGACCCAGTACTTC. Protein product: CASSQGAQSETQYF.

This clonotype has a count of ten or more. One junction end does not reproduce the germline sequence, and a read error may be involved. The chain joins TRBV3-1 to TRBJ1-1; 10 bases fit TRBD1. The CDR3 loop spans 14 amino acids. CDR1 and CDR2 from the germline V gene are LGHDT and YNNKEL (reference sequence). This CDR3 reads CASSQGQGVTEAFF. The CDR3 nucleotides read TGTGCCAGCAGTCAAGGACAGGGGGTGACTGAAGCTTTCTTT.

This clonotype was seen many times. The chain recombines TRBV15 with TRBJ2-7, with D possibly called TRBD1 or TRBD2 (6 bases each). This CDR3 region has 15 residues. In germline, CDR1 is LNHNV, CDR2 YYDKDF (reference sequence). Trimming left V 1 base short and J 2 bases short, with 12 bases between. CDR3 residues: CATSRAGQRAYEQYF. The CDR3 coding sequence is TGTGCCACCAGCAGAGCCGGACAGCGGGCCTACGAGCAGTACTTC.

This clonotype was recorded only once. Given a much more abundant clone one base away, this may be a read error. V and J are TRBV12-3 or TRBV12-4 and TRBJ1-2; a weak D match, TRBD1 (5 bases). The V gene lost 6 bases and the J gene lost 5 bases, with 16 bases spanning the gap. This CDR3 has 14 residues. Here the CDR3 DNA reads TGTGCCAGCAGGAGGGGCAGCCCCCCGTATGGCTACACCTTC. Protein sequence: CASRRGSPPYGYTF.